This T cell receptor beta chain was recovered during a study of CXCR3-negative and CXCR3-positive naive CD8 T cells (dated 2019 in TCRdb). Context from the whole study: In total, 130 million to 150 million TRB reads were obtained, which works out to roughly 1.5 +/- 0.3 million reads per library. The diversity and physicochemical repertoire analyses included eleven to twelve donors pooled from two independent experiments. For the TRBV-TRBJ cluster analysis, the naive subsets came from 5 donors, while the memory cells came from 3 donors.

Sequenced using a NextSeq 550. The Human TCR Profiling Kit (MiLaboratory) was used to prepare UMI-labeled 5' RACE TRB cDNA libraries. The full amount of extracted RNA was used for cDNA synthesis, and the full amount of resulting cDNA was used for PCR amplification. Libraries were prepared in parallel with an identical number of PCR cycles. Per the source publication's procedure: About 50,000 +/- 10,000 unique UMI-labeled TRB cDNA molecules per library were extracted with MIGEC and MiXCR, with at least two reads per UMI required. Each library averaged about 38,000 +/- 11,000 functional in-frame TRB CDR3 nucleotide clonotypes without stop codons. After downsampling to 5000 UMI-labeled TRB molecules per sample, diversity metrics, including normalized Shannon-Wiener and Chao1, were computed in VDJtools. For the central five CDR3 residues, VDJtools calculated physicochemical properties weighted by clonotype size, namely interaction energy, strength, volume and Kidera factor 4. After reprocessing by TCRdb, each CDR3 protein sequence is one entry, and no DNA is given. What appears here as the V and J calls and clone size reflects TCRdb's work, not the paper's. This sample's records show 85,000 to 120,000 distinct CDR3 sequences. The ten largest clones add up to 0.35% to 0.4% of the sample.

Study-wide findings and limitations: TRB CDR3s from CXCR3-positive naive cells showed higher hydrophobicity (lower Kidera factor 4), lower energy, and higher strength and volume indices than CXCR3-negative naive cells. Repertoire diversity was comparably high in both naive subsets but much lower in memory CD8+ T cells. TRBV-TRBJ usage was similar between naive CXCR3-negative and CXCR3-positive cells from the same donor, while memory cells showed distinct patterns. CXCR3 expression partially decreased after cryopreservation, so most assays used freshly isolated PBMCs. Because surface CD5, which is linked to self-reactivity in mice, was comparable between the naive subsets, TCR interaction strength was also inferred from the physicochemical properties of TRB CDR3s.

The cysteine opens and the phenylalanine closes a CDR3 of 16 amino acids. The record lacks a DNA sequence. For CDR1 and CDR2, the germline V gene (reference sequence) lists SEHNR and FQNEAQ. Each CD8+ T cell subset was flow-sorted in triplicate, with fewer than 350,000 cells per subset placed directly into RLT lysis buffer. Naive CD8+ T cells were defined stringently as CD45RO-CCR7+CD27+CD95- to exclude memory contaminants. Using standard density gradient centrifugation, peripheral blood mononuclear cells were isolated from buffy coats. A FACSAria III was used to flow-sort naive CD8+ T cells into CXCR3-negative and CXCR3-positive populations. An RNeasy Mini Kit was used to extract total RNA from the sorted cells. Comments on this clonotype: Its antigen is unknown.

Recombination joined TRBV7-9 with TRBJ2-6; checking the TCRdb D call of TRBD1 is not possible without DNA. This TCR was sampled from a human donor in good health. Some clones in this sample may be carry-over from other donors' samples. Sequencing was performed on naive CXCR3+ CD8+ T cells from blood. The sample's cell subset or site label is to be understood as: CD45RO-CCR7+CD27+CD95- naive CD8+ T cells expressing CXCR3 (TNR3+). CDR3 sequence: CAGAPTIGPRANVLTF.